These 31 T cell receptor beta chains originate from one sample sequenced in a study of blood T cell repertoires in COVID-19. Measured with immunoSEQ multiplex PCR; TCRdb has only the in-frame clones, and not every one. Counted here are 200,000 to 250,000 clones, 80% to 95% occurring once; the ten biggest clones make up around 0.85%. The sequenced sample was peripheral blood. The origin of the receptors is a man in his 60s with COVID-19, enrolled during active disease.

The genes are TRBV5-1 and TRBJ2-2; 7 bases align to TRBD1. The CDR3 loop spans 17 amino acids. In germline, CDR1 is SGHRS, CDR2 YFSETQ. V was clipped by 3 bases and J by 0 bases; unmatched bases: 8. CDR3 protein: CASSWARQGSNTGELFF. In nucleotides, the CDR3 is TGCGCCAGCAGCTGGGCGAGACAGGGCTCGAACACCGGGGAGCTGTTTTTT. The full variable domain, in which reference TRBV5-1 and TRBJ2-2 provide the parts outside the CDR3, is KAGVTQTPRYLIKTRGQQVTLSCSPISGHRSVSWYQQTPGQGLQFLFEYFSETQRNKGNFPGRFSGRQFSNSRSEMNVSTLELGDSALYLCASSWARQGSNTGELFFGEGSRLTVL.

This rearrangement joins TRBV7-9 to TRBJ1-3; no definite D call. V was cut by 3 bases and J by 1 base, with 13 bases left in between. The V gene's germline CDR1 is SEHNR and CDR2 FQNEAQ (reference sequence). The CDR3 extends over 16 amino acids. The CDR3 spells CASSLPGLNSGNTIYF. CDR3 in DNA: TGTGCCAGCAGCTTGCCCGGACTGAATTCTGGAAACACCATATATTTT.

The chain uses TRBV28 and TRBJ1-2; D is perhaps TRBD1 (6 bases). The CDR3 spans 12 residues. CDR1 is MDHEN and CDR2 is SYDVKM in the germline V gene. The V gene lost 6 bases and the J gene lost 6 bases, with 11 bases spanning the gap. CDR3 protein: CASRQGSDGYTF. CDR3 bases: TGTGCCAGCAGACAGGGAAGTGATGGCTACACCTTC.

CDR3 sequence (DNA): TGTGCCAGCAGGACCGATAGGACAGGGGGAGCAGATACGCAGTATTTT. This codes for CASRTDRTGGADTQYF. The chain combines TRBV2 with TRBJ2-3, with 10 positions matching TRBD1. The V and J ends lost 6 bases and 4 bases, in that order; junction bases with no gene match: 10. The germline CDR1 and CDR2 sequences are SNHLY and FYNNEI. The length of the CDR3 is 16 residues.

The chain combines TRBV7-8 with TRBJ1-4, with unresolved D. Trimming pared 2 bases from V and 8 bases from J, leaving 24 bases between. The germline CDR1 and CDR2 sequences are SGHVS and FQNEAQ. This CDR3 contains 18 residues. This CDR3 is CASSLYTGSREVLEKLFF. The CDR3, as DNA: TGTGCCAGCAGCTTATATACGGGAAGCCGGGAGGTATTAGAAAAACTGTTTTTT.

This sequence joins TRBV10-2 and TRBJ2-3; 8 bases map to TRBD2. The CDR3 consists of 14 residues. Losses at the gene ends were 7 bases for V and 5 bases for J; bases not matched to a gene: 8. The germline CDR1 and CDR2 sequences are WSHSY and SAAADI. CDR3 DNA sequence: TGCGCCAGCAAAGGTAGCGGGGCAGAAGATACGCAGTATTTT. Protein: CASKGSGAEDTQYF.

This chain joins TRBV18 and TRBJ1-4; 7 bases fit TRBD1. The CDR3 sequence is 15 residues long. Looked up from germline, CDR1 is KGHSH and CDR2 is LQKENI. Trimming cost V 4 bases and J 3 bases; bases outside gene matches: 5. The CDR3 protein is CASSLTGAANEKLFF. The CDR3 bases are TGTGCCAGCTCACTAACAGGGGCCGCTAATGAAAAACTGTTTTTT.

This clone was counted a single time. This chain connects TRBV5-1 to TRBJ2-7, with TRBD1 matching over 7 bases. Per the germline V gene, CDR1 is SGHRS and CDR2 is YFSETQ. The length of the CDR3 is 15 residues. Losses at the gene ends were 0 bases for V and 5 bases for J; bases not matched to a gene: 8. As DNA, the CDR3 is TGCGCCAGCAGCTTGGAGGCCAGGGGGATGAACGAGCAGTACTTC. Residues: CASSLEARGMNEQYF.

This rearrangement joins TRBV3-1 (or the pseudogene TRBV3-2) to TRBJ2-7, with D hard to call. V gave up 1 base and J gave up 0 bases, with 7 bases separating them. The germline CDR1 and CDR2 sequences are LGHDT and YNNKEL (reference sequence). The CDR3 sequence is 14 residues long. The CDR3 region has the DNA TGTGCCAGCAGCCAAGGAGTCGTCTCCTACGAGCAGTACTTC. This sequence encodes CASSQGVVSYEQYF.

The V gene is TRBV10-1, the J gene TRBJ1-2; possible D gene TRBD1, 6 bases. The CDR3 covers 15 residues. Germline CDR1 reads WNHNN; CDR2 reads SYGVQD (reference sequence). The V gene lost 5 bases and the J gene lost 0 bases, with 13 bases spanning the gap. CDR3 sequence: CASSTHRDPNYGYTF. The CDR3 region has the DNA TGCGCCAGCAGTACTCACAGGGATCCTAACTATGGCTACACCTTC.

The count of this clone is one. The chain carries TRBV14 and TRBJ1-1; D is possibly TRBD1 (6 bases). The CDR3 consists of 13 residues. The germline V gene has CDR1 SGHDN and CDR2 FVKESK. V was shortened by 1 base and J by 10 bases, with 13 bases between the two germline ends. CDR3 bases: TGTGCCAGCAGCCAAGGGCCCCGGGACATAGCTTTCTTT. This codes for CASSQGPRDIAFF.

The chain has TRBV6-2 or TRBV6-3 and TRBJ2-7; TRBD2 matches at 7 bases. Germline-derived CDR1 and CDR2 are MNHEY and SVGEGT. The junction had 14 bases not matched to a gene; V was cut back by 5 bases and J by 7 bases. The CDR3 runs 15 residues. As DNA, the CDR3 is TGTGCCAGCAGTGATCTGCGGGAGCTAACCTGGGAGCAGTACTTC. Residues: CASSDLRELTWEQYF.

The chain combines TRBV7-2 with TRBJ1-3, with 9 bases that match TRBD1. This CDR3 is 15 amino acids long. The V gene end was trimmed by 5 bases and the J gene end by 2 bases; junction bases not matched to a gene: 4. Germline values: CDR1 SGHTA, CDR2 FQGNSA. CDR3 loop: CASSPRTGAGNTIYF. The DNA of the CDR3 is TGTGCCAGCAGCCCAAGGACAGGGGCTGGAAACACCATATATTTT.

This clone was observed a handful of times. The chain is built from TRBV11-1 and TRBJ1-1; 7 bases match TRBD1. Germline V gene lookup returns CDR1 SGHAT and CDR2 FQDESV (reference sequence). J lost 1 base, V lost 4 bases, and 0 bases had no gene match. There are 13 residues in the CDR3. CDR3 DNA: TGTGCCAGCAGCTGGGACAGGAACACTGAAGCTTTCTTT. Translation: CASSWDRNTEAFF.

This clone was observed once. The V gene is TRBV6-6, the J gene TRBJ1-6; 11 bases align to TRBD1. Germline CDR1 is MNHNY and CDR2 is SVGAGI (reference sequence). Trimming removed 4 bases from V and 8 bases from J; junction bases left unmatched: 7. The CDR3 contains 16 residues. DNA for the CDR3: TGTGCCAGCAGTTCGGACAGGGGGCGAAGGGATTCACCCCTCCACTTT. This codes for CASSSDRGRRDSPLHF.

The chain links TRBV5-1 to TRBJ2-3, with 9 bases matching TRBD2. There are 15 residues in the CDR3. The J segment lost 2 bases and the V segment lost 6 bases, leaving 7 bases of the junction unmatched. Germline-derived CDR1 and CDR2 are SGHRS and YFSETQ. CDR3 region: CASKERGDPTDTQYF. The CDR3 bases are TGCGCCAGCAAGGAGCGGGGGGACCCCACAGATACGCAGTATTTT.

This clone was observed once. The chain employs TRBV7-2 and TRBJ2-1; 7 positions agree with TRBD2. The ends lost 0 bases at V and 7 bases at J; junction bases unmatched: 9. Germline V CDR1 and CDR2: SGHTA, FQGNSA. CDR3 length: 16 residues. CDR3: CASSLALGRGGNEQFF. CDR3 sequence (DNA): TGTGCCAGCAGCTTAGCGCTGGGGAGGGGTGGAAATGAGCAGTTCTTC. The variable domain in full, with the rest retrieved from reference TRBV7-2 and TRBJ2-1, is GAGVSQSPSNKVTEKGKDVELRCDPISGHTALYWYRQSLGQGLEFLIYFQGNSAPDKSGLPSDRFSAERTGGSVSTLTIQRTQQEDSAVYLCASSLALGRGGNEQFFGPGTRLTVL.

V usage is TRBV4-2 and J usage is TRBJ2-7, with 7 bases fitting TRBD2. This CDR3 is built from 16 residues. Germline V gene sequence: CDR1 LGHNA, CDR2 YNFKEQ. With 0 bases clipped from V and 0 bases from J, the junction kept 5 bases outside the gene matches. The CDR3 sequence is CASSQDSGLDSYEQYF. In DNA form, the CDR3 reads TGTGCCAGCAGCCAAGATAGCGGGCTAGACTCCTACGAGCAGTACTTC.

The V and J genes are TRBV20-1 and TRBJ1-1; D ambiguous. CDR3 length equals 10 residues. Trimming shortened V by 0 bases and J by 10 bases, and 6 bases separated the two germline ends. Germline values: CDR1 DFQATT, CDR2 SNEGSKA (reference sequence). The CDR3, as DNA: TGCAGTGCTAGAGATGAGCGAGCTTTCTTT. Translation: CSARDERAFF.

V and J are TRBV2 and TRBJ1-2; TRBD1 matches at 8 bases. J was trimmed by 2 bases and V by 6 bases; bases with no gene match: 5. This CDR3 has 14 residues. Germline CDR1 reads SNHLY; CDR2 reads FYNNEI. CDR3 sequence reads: CASRPRQGNYGYTF. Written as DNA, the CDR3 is TGTGCCAGCAGGCCCCGACAGGGGAACTATGGCTACACCTTC.

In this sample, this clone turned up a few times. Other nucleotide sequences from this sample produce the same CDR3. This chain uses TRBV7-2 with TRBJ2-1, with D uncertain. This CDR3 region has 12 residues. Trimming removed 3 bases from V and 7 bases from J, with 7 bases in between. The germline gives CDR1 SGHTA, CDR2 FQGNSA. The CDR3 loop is CASSLTRNEQFF. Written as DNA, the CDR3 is TGTGCCAGCAGCTTGACCAGGAATGAGCAGTTCTTC.

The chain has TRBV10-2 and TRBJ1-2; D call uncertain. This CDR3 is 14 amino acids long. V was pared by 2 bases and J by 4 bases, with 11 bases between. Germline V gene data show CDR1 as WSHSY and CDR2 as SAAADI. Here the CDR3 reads CASSEEGSGYGYTF. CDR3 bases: TGCGCCAGCAGTGAGGAGGGCTCCGGCTATGGCTACACCTTC.

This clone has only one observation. The CDR3, as DNA: TGTGCCAGCAGTTGGACAGGGGCGAACGAGCAGTACTTC. It encodes CASSWTGANEQYF. This chain connects TRBV6-5 to TRBJ2-7, with TRBD1 matching 9 bases. The CDR3 loop spans 13 amino acids. CDR1 is MNHEY and CDR2 is SVGAGI in the germline V gene. V was clipped by 4 bases and J by 5 bases; unmatched bases: 3.

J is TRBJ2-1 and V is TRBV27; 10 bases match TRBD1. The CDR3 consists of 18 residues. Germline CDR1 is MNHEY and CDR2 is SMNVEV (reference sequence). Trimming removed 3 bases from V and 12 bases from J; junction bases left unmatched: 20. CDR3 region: CASSFQTGGAHPLLGQFF. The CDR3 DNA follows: TGTGCCAGCAGTTTTCAGACAGGGGGCGCTCATCCCCTCTTGGGGCAGTTCTTC.

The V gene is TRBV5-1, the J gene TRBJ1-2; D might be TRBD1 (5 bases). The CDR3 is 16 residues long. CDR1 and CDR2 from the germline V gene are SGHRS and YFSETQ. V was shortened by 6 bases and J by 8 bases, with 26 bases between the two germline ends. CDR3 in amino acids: CASKIDSRAAPEGYTF. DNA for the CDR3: TGCGCCAGCAAGATCGACAGCCGGGCCGCGCCGGAAGGCTACACCTTC.

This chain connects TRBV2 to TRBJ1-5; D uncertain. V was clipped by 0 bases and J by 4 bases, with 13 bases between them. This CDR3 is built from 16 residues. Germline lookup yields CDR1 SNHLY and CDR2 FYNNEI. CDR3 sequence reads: CASSEARGGMNQPQHF. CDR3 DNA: TGTGCCAGCAGTGAAGCTCGGGGAGGTATGAATCAGCCCCAGCATTTT.

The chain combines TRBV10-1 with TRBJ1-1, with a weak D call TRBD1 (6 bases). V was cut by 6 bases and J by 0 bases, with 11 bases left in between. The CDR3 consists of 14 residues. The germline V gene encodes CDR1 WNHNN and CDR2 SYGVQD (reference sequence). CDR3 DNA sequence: TGCGCCAGCAGCCGGGGACATTTGAACACTGAAGCTTTCTTT. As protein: CASSRGHLNTEAFF.

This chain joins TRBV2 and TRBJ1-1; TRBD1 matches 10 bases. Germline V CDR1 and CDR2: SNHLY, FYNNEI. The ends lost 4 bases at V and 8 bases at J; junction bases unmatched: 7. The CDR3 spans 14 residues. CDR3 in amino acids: CASSATGGASEAFF. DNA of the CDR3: TGTGCCAGCAGTGCGACAGGGGGCGCGTCAGAAGCTTTCTTT.

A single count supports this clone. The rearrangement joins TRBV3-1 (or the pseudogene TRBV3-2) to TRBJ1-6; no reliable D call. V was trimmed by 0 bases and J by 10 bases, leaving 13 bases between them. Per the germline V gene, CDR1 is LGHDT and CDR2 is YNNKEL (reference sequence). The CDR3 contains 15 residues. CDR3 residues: CASSQDPLNGSPLHF. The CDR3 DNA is TGTGCCAGCAGCCAAGATCCCCTTAACGGGTCACCCCTCCACTTT.

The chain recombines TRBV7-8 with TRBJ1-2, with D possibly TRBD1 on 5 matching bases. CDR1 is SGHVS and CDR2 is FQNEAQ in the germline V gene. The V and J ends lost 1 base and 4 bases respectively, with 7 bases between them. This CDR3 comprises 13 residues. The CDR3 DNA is TGTGCCAGCAGCTTAGGACAGTTCTATGGCTACACCTTC. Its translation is CASSLGQFYGYTF. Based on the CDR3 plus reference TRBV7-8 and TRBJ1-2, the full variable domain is GAGVSQSPRYKVAKRGQDVALRCDPISGHVSLFWYQQALGQGPEFLTYFQNEAQLDKSGLPSDRFFAERPEGSVSTLKIQRTQQEDSAVYLCASSLGQFYGYTFGSGTRLTVV.

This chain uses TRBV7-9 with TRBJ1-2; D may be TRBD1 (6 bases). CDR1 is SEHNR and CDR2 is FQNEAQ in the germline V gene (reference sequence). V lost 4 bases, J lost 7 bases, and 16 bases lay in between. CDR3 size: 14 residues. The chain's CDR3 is CASSSDTTGFGYTF. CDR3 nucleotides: TGTGCCAGCAGCTCCGATACCACAGGGTTTGGCTACACCTTC.